One and the same sample provided the 23 T cell receptor beta chains below, sequenced in a study of early T cells in non-severe SARS-CoV-2 infection. A single record per CDR3 protein comes from TCRdb applying MiXCR to the 5' RACE reads. The sample consists of approximately 52,000 distinct CDR3 sequences, just over 8% of them appearing once. What was sequenced was whole blood. Source of these receptors: an adult who was a healthcare worker with PCR-confirmed SARS-CoV-2 infection or an uninfected control (not recorded which).

This clonotype was seen at least ten times. The CDR3 nucleotides are TGTGCCAGCAGCTTAGGTTTACGGGACCGGAATTCACCCCTCCACTTT. The encoded protein is CASSLGLRDRNSPLHF. This chain links TRBV7-9 with TRBJ1-6; D may be TRBD1 (5 bases). The CDR3 spans 16 residues. Germline loops: CDR1 SEHNR, CDR2 FQNEAQ (reference sequence). V was pared by 1 base and J by 7 bases, with 14 bases between.

A few counts support this clonotype. The chain combines TRBV6-1 with TRBJ1-1; D call uncertain. The CDR3 is 13 amino acids. The germline V and J ends were trimmed by 6 bases and 3 bases, with 11 bases remaining between them. Germline CDR1 and CDR2: MNHNS and SASEGT. This chain's CDR3 is CASSMTGDTEAFF. The CDR3 DNA sequence: TGTGCCAGCAGCATGACCGGTGACACTGAAGCTTTCTTT.

There are a few counts of this clonotype. The V gene is TRBV5-5, the J gene TRBJ2-7; D might be TRBD2 (6 bases). Trimming removed 3 bases from V and 0 bases from J, with 13 bases in between. Germline CDR1 and CDR2: SGHKS and YYEKEE (reference sequence). The CDR3 has 15 amino acids. CDR3 nucleotide sequence: TGTGCCAGCAGCTGGGGACTTTCCTCCTCCTACGAGCAGTACTTC. Translation gives CASSWGLSSSYEQYF.

The V and J genes are TRBV20-1 and TRBJ2-7; the D gene is possibly TRBD2 (6 bases). Germline assignment: CDR1 DFQATT and CDR2 SNEGSKA (reference sequence). The ends were cut back, 0 bases at V and 6 bases at J, with 12 bases in the middle. The CDR3 spans 13 residues. CDR3 DNA sequence: TGCAGTGCTAGAGATGGGGGGAGGAGCGAGCAGTACTTC. Its translation: CSARDGGRSEQYF.

The gene calls are TRBV20-1 and TRBJ1-1; TRBD1 matches 7 bases. The CDR3 is made up of 13 amino acids. V trimming: 6 bases; J trimming: 2 bases; junction bases outside the gene matches: 6. Germline CDR1 and CDR2: DFQATT and SNEGSKA (reference sequence). The CDR3 spells CSAKRGGNTEAFF. The CDR3 DNA reads TGCAGTGCCAAGAGAGGGGGCAACACTGAAGCTTTCTTT.

This clonotype appeared a few times. The chain carries TRBV7-2 and TRBJ2-7; tentatively, D is TRBD2 (6 bases). V lost 2 bases, J lost 3 bases, and 14 bases lay in between. The CDR3 is made up of 15 amino acids. The germline V gene has CDR1 SGHTA and CDR2 FQGNSA. Written as DNA, the CDR3 is TGTGCCAGCAGCTTAAACTCCGGGACTGTCTACGAGCAGTACTTC. Translating gives CASSLNSGTVYEQYF.

The rearrangement links TRBV20-1 to TRBJ2-1, with D possibly TRBD1 on 6 matching bases. V lost 3 bases, J lost 6 bases, and 15 bases lay in between. CDR1 is DFQATT, CDR2 SNEGSKA, per germline (reference sequence). The CDR3 covers 14 residues. CDR3 DNA sequence: TGCAGTGCTAGGGGGGCGGTGCGTCTCAATGAGCAGTTCTTC. As protein: CSARGAVRLNEQFF.

This clonotype showed up many times. The chain joins TRBV6-5 to TRBJ1-6; TRBD1 agrees at 8 bases. Germline V gene lookup returns CDR1 MNHEY and CDR2 SVGAGI. The V and J ends lost 6 bases and 8 bases, in that order; junction bases with no gene match: 9. The CDR3 has 15 residues. The CDR3 DNA is TGTGCCAGCAGGAAGACAGGGGATGTCTATTCACCCCTCCACTTT. It codes for CASRKTGDVYSPLHF.

The gene calls are TRBV28 and TRBJ2-7; D tentatively fits TRBD1 or TRBD2 (5 bases each). The CDR3 is 14 residues long. Germline CDR1 is MDHEN and CDR2 is SYDVKM. With 2 bases removed from V and 6 bases from J, the gap between germline ends came to 14 bases. CDR3: CASSLGGGRGEQYF. DNA of the CDR3: TGTGCCAGCAGTTTAGGTGGGGGTCGGGGCGAGCAGTACTTC.

In this sample, this clonotype turned up a few times. The rearrangement uses TRBV10-1 and TRBJ2-1; no reliable D call. The CDR3 is 13 amino acids. The germline gives CDR1 WNHNN, CDR2 SYGVQD (reference sequence). Trimming removed 7 bases at V and 8 bases at J, with 15 bases between. The CDR3 DNA follows: TGCGCCAGCAAGATCTGGGGTACGGATGAGCAGTTCTTC. As protein: CASKIWGTDEQFF.

This clonotype came up many times. The chain employs TRBV5-1 and TRBJ2-7; D is uncertain. V lost 4 bases and J 0 bases, leaving 11 bases between the germline ends. The germline V gene encodes CDR1 SGHRS and CDR2 YFSETQ. The CDR3 runs to 14 residues. The CDR3 DNA reads as TGCGCCAGCAGCATATCGACCACCTCCTACGAGCAGTACTTC. This gives the protein CASSISTTSYEQYF.

This clonotype was seen a handful of times. This sequence joins TRBV7-9 and TRBJ2-7; D is tentatively TRBD1 or TRBD2 (5 bases each). The CDR3 consists of 14 residues. V was pared by 5 bases and J by 3 bases, with 14 bases between. The V gene's germline CDR1 is SEHNR and CDR2 FQNEAQ (reference sequence). CDR3 nucleotides: TGTGCCAGCAGCCCAAGGGACGGCGGCTACGAGCAGTACTTC. Amino acid sequence: CASSPRDGGYEQYF.

This clonotype was detected many times. V usage is TRBV3-1 and J usage is TRBJ1-1; D may be TRBD1 (5 bases). V was cut by 4 bases and J by 5 bases, with 20 bases left in between. Germline V gene sequence: CDR1 LGHDT, CDR2 YNNKEL (reference sequence). The length of the CDR3 is 16 residues. CDR3 in DNA: TGTGCCAGCAGCCTTTTTCCGGGAGAGGGGCGTACTGAAGCTTTCTTT. Protein sequence: CASSLFPGEGRTEAFF.

The chain uses TRBV27 and TRBJ2-7; 9 bases line up with TRBD1. J lost 4 bases, V lost 2 bases, and 3 bases had no gene match. The CDR3 is made up of 14 amino acids. CDR1 is MNHEY and CDR2 is SMNVEV in the germline V gene (reference sequence). CDR3 residues: CASSLIGTGYEQYF. The DNA for the CDR3 is TGTGCCAGCAGTTTAATCGGGACAGGGTACGAGCAGTACTTC.

This clonotype was recorded only once. The V call is TRBV20-1, the J call TRBJ2-3; the D call may be TRBD1 or TRBD2 (6 bases each). The CDR3 is made up of 17 amino acids. Germline V gene data show CDR1 as DFQATT and CDR2 as SNEGSKA (reference sequence). Deletions cut 5 bases from V and 2 bases from J, with 23 bases between. Written as DNA, the CDR3 is TGCAGTGCTGCCTCTCCCCGGGGGCGGGACCTCACAGATACGCAGTATTTT. It specifies CSAASPRGRDLTDTQYF.

This clonotype was recorded a few times. CDR3 sequence: CASMRQGALETQYF. As DNA, the CDR3 is TGTGCCAGCATGAGACAGGGGGCCTTGGAGACCCAGTACTTC. The chain employs TRBV2 and TRBJ2-5, with 10 bases fitting TRBD1. Trimming removed 7 bases from V and 5 bases from J; junction bases left unmatched: 7. The CDR3 runs 14 residues. Germline CDR1 reads SNHLY; CDR2 reads FYNNEI.

This clonotype was observed many times. V and J are TRBV28 and TRBJ2-3; D might be TRBD1 (7 bases). Per the germline V gene, CDR1 is MDHEN and CDR2 is SYDVKM. The CDR3 sequence is 15 residues long. Trimming cost V 3 bases and J 4 bases, with 14 bases left between them. CDR3 region: CASSLAQGGSDTQYF. The CDR3 coding sequence is TGTGCCAGCAGTTTGGCGCAGGGGGGATCAGATACGCAGTATTTT.

This clonotype was picked up many times. The chain has TRBV24-1 and TRBJ1-1; 7 nucleotides match TRBD1. Germline CDR1 KGHDR, CDR2 SFDVKD. The V and J ends lost 8 bases and 3 bases, in that order; junction bases with no gene match: 8. The CDR3 is 14 residues long. The CDR3 loop reads CATKPGGGHTEAFF. In DNA, the CDR3 is TGTGCCACCAAGCCAGGGGGAGGGCACACTGAAGCTTTCTTT.

This clonotype was counted ten times or more. The chain is built from TRBV5-1 and TRBJ1-4; D remains unclear. CDR1 and CDR2 (germline): SGHRS, YFSETQ. The CDR3 runs to 15 residues. The V and J ends lost 4 bases and 0 bases respectively, with 10 bases between them. The CDR3 reads CASSLEIATNEKLFF. The CDR3 DNA follows: TGCGCCAGCAGCCTCGAAATTGCAACTAATGAAAAACTGTTTTTT.

This clonotype has a count of ten or more. The chain recombines TRBV5-1 with TRBJ2-3, with D tentatively TRBD1 or TRBD2 (5 bases each). V shed 3 bases and J shed 4 bases, with 15 bases lying between them. The germline gives CDR1 SGHRS, CDR2 YFSETQ. This CDR3 is 15 amino acids long. CDR3 bases: TGCGCCAGCAGCTCCGGTGGGACGGGGCCAGATACGCAGTATTTT. This sequence encodes CASSSGGTGPDTQYF.

In its sample, this clonotype was seen many times. The chain joins TRBV27 to TRBJ2-2; D might be TRBD1 (5 bases). CDR3 length: 16 residues. With 2 bases removed from V and 3 bases from J, the gap between germline ends came to 13 bases. Germline values: CDR1 MNHEY, CDR2 SMNVEV (reference sequence). CDR3 in amino acids: CASSLEGRVDTGELFF. DNA for the CDR3: TGTGCCAGCAGTTTAGAAGGCAGGGTGGACACCGGGGAGCTGTTTTTT.

This clonotype appeared a few times. The V gene is TRBV27, the J gene TRBJ2-3; no reliable D call. V lost 3 bases to trimming and J lost 0 bases, with 7 bases between them. The CDR3 loop spans 14 amino acids. Looked up from germline, CDR1 is MNHEY and CDR2 is SMNVEV (reference sequence). CDR3 residues: CASSLSESTDTQYF. The CDR3 region has the DNA TGTGCCAGCAGTTTGTCCGAGAGCACAGATACGCAGTATTTT.

This clonotype was picked up a small number of times. The chain joins TRBV20-1 to TRBJ1-4; D is unclear. Germline CDR1 DFQATT, CDR2 SNEGSKA (reference sequence). V gave up 0 bases and J gave up 5 bases, with 7 bases separating them. The CDR3 has 13 amino acids. The CDR3: CSAREARNEKLFF. CDR3 nucleotide sequence: TGCAGTGCTAGAGAGGCGAGGAATGAAAAACTGTTTTTT.